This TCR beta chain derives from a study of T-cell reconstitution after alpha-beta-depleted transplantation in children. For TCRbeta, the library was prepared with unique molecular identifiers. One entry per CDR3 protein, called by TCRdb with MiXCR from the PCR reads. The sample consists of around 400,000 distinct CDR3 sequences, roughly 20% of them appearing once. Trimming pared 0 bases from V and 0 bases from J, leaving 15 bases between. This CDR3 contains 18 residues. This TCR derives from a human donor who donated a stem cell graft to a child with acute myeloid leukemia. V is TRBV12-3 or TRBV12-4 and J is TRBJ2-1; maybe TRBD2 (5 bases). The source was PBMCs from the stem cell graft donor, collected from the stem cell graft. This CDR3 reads CASSLARSAESSYNEQFF. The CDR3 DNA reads TGTGCCAGCAGTTTAGCCCGTAGCGCAGAGAGCTCCTACAATGAGCAGTTCTTC.